This TCR beta chain was observed in a study of low-dose radiotherapy and immunotherapy resistance in tumors. Study context: Doses of 0.5 Gy per fraction every 2 weeks, totaling 6.5 Gy, went to Cohort 1. Aspirin 300 mg was given orally each day for four cycles from cycle 1 day 1. Per fraction, Cohort 2 was given 1 Gy every two weeks, accumulating a total of 13 Gy over 26 weeks.

This clonotype was recorded many times. The sample's time point: after trial treatment. As for treatment: LDRT plus nivolumab, ipilimumab, low-dose cyclophosphamide and aspirin (RACIN trial). TRAV- and TRBV-specific primers primed first-strand cDNA, covering alpha and beta chains. The TCRs were subjected to amplification over about 19 PCR cycles employing a constant-region primer in conjunction with a V-primer adapter. Through in vitro transcription, the mRNA that had been isolated was amplified. TCRdb processed the reads anew with MiXCR; each CDR3 protein has one entry. The sample contains around 58,000 distinct CDR3 sequences, less than 30% of which appear only once. The TCR sequence derives from a male donor with prostate cancer. The sample in question was PBMCs, obtained after low-dose radiotherapy plus immunotherapy.

In DNA, the CDR3 is TGTGCCAGCAGCCCCCTCTCATTGCCGGGCGGACAGGGATATGGCTACACCTTC. This sequence encodes CASSPLSLPGGQGYGYTF. The chain couples TRBV6-1 to TRBJ1-2; TRBD1 matches 8 bases. The CDR3 has 18 amino acids. Trimming cost V 6 bases and J 5 bases; bases outside gene matches: 20. Germline CDR1 and CDR2: MNHNS and SASEGT.